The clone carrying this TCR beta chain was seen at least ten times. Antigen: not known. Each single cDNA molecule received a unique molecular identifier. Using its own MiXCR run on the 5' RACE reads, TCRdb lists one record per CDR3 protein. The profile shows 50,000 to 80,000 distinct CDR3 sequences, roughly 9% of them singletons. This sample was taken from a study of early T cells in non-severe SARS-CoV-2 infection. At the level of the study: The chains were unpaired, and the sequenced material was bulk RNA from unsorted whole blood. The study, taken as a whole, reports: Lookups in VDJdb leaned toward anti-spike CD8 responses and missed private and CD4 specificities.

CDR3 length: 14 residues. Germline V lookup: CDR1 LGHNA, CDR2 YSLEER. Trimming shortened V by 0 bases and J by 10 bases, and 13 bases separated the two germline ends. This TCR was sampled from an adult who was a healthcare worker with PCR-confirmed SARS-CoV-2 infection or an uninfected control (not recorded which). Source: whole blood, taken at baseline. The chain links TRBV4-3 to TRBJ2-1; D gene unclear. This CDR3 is CASSQEPSAAEQFF. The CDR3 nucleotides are TGCGCCAGCAGCCAAGAACCCTCGGCGGCAGAGCAGTTCTTC.